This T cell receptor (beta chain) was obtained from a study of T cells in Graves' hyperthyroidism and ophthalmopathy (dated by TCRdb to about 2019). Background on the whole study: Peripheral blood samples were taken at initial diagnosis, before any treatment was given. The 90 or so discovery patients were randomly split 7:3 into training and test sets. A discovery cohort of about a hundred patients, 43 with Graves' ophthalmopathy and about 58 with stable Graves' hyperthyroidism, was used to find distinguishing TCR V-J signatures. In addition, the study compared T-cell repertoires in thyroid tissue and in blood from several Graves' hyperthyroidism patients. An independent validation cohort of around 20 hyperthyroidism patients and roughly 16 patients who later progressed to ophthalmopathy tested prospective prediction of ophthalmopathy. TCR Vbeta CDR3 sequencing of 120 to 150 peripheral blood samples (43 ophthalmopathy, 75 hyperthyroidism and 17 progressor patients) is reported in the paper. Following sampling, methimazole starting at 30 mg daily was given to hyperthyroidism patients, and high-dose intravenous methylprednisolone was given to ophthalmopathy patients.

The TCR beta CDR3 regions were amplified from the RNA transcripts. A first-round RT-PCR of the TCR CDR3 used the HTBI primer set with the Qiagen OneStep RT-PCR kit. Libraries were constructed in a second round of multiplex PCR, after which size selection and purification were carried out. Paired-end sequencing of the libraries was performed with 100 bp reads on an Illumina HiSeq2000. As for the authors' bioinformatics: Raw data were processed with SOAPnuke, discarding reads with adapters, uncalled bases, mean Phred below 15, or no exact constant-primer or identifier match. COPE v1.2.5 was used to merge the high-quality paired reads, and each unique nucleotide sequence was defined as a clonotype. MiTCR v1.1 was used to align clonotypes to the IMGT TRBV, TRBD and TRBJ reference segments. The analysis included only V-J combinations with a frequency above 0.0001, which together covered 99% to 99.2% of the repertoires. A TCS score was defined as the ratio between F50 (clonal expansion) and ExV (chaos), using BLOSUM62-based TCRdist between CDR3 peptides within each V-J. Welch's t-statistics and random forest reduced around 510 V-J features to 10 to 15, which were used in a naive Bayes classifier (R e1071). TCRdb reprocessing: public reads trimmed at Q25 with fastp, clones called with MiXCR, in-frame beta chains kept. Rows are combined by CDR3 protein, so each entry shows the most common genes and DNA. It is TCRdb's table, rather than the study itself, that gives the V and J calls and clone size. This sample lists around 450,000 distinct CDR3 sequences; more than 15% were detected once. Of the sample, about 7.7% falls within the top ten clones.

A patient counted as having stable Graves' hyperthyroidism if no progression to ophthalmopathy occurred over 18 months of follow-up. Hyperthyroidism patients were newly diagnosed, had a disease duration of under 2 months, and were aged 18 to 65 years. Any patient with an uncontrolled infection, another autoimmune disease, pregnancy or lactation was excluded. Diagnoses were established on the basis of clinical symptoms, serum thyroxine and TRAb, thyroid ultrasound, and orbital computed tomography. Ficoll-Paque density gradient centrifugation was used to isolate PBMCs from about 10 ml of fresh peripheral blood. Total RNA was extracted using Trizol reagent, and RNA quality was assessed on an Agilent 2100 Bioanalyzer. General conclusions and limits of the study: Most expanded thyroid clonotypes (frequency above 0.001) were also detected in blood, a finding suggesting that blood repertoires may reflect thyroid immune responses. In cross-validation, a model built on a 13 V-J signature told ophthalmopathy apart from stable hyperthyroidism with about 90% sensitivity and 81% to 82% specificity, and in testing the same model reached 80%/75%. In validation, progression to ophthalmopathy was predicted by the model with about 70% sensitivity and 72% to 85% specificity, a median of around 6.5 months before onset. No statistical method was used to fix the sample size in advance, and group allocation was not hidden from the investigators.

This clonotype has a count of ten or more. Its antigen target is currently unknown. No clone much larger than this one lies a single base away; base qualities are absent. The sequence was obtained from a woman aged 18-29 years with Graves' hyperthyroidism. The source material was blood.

The CDR3 protein: CSASGTPANEQFF. In nucleotides, the sequence is TGCAGTGCTTCCGGGACCCCTGCAAATGAGCAGTTCTTC. Recombination connected TRBV20-1 to TRBJ2-1, with the D call tentatively TRBD1 or TRBD2, each fitting 5 bases. Trimming removed 5 bases from V and 7 bases from J, leaving 15 bases between the germline ends. The CDR3 sequence holds 13 residues, the cysteine and phenylalanine included. The read is trimmed to its CDR3 DNA, 39 bases read in frame from base 1. The germline V gene encodes CDR1 DFQATT and CDR2 SNEGSKA (reference sequence).